What follows describes a single T cell receptor beta chain. Its antigen is unknown. This sample stems from a study of vaccination and CD4 T cells after COVID-19. The V and J ends lost 5 bases and 7 bases respectively, with 18 bases between them. Per germline, CDR1 LNHDA and CDR2 SQIVND (reference sequence). The CDR3 covers 15 residues. The Oncomine TCR Beta short-read assay sequenced DNA from cultured CD4+ T cells. TCRdb itself ran the PCR reads through MiXCR, one entry per CDR3 protein. Of about 18,000 distinct CDR3 sequences listed, around 80% are singletons. Treatment denoted: approximately 9-day PBMC culture with coronavirus spike peptide pools or control peptides (ViraFEST assay).

The clonotype was recovered from a human donor who received a COVID-19 vaccine. This chain uses TRBV19 with TRBJ1-5; D is perhaps TRBD1 (6 bases). The material sequenced was CD4+ T cells from blood, cultured in vitro, taken after SARS-CoV-2 vaccination. CDR3 bases: TGTGCCAGTAGTTTCGGTTTACAGGGAGGACAGCCCCAGCATTTT. It is translated as CASSFGLQGGQPQHF.